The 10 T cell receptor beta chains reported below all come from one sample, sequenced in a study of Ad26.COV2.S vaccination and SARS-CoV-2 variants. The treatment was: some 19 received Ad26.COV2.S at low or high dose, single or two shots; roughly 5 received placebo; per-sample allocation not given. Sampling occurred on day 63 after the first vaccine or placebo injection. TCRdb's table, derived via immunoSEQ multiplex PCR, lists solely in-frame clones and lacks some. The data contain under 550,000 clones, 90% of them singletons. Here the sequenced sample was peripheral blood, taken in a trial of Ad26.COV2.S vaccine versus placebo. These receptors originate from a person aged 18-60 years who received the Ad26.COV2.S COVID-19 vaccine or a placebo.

This chain's CDR3 is CASSQDNDSDYEQYF. The CDR3 DNA reads as TGCGCCAGCAGCCAAGATAATGACAGCGACTACGAGCAGTACTTC. The genes are TRBV4-3 and TRBJ2-7, with a weak D call TRBD1 (5 bases). The CDR3 covers 15 residues. The V gene lost 0 bases and the J gene lost 3 bases, with 12 bases spanning the gap. Per the germline V gene, CDR1 is LGHNA and CDR2 is YSLEER.

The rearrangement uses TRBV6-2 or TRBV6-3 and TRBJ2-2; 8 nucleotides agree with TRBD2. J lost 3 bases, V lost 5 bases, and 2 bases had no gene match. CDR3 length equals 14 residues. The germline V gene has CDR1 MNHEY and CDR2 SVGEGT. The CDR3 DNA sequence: TGTGCCAGCAGTCACGGGGGGGACACCGGGGAGCTGTTTTTT. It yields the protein CASSHGGDTGELFF.

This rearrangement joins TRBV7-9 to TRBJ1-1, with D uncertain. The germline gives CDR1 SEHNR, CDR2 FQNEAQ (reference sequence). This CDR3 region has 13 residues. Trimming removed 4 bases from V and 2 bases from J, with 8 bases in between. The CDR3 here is CASSSGLNTEAFF. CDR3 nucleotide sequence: TGTGCCAGCAGCTCCGGACTAAACACTGAAGCTTTCTTT.

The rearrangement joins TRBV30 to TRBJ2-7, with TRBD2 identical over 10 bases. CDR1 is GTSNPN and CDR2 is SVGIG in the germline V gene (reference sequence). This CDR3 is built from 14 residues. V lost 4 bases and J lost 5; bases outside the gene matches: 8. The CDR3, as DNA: TGTGCCTGGACCCATCTAGCGGGAGCCCACGAGCAGTACTTC. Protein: CAWTHLAGAHEQYF.

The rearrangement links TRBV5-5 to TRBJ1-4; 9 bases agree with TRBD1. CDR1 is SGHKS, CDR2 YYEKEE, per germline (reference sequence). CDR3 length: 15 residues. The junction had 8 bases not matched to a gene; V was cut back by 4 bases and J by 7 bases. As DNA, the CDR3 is TGTGCCAGCAGCACTTACACAGGGGGCGGTGAAAAACTGTTTTTT. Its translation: CASSTYTGGGEKLFF. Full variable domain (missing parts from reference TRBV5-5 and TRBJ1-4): DAGVTQSPTHLIKTRGQQVTLRCSPISGHKSVSWYQQVLGQGPQFIFQYYEKEERGRGNFPDRFSARQFPNYSSELNVNALLLGDSALYLCASSTYTGGGEKLFFGSGTQLSVL.

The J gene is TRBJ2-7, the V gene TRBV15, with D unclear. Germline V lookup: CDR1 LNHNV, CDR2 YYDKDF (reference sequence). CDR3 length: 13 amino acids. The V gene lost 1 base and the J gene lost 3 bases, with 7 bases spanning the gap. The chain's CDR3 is CATSRVNFYEQYF. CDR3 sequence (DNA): TGTGCCACCAGCAGAGTAAACTTCTACGAGCAGTACTTC.

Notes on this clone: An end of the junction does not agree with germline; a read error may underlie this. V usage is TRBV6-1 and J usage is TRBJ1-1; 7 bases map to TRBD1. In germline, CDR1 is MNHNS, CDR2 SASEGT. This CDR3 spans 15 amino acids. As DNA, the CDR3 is TGTGCTAGCAGTGAAGTACCAGGGGGGCACACTGAAGCTTTCTTT. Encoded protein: CASSEVPGGHTEAFF.

CDR3 DNA sequence: TGTGCCACCAGCAAACCGGGAGAGACCCAGTACTTC. Translated, it gives CATSKPGETQYF. V and J are TRBV15 and TRBJ2-5; D not resolved. CDR1 and CDR2 from the germline V gene are LNHNV and YYDKDF (reference sequence). V lost 4 bases and J lost 4, with 7 bases in between. The CDR3 has 12 amino acids.

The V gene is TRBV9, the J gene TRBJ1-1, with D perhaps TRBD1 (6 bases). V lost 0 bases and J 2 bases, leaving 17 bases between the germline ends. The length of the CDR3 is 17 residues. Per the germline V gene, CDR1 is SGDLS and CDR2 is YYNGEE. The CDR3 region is CASSVDPLQGLNTEAFF. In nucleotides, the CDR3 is TGTGCCAGCAGCGTAGATCCCTTACAGGGACTAAACACTGAAGCTTTCTTT.

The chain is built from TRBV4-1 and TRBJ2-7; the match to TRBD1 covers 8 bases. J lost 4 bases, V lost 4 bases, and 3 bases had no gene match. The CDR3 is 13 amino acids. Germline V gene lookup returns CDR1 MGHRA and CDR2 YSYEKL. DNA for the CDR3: TGCGCCAGCAGCCCGGGACAGGCTTACGAGCAGTACTTC. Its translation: CASSPGQAYEQYF.